This entry is about one T cell receptor beta chain. Antigen specificity is unknown. CDR3 length: 16 amino acids. Trimming removed 1 base from V and 0 bases from J, with 11 bases in between. In germline, CDR1 is LNHNV, CDR2 YYDKDF (reference sequence). A multiplex PCR was run with 60 Vbeta primers and 13 Jbeta primers. Method: immunoSEQ multiplex PCR; TCRdb's copy keeps in-frame clones and lacks some. Among over 100,000 clones, around 73% were seen once, and the ten largest hold about 1.7%. These data come from a study of cytomegalovirus exposure and HLA in healthy donors. Overall study results and limits: A later analysis reportedly found that, within productive TCRs, an Asian-associated ancestry cluster had fewer N-insertions than the mean observed across the approximately 700 donors. Previous analysis showed most TCR beta V segments were productive about 87% or about 30% of the time. Across all donors, roughly uniform sequencing depth was an assumption of the presence/absence analyses. DRB1 had the most TCR associations and HLA-C the fewest, a later analysis found, with rates varying by HLA locus.

The chain recombines TRBV15 with TRBJ2-3; no clear D gene. The sequence came from a woman aged 40 to 49 in good health and CMV-seronegative. Specimen: PBMCs. The CDR3 here is CATSRGSASSTDTQYF. DNA of the CDR3: TGTGCCACCAGCAGAGGGAGCGCCTCTAGCACAGATACGCAGTATTTT.